The following is a TCR beta chain sequence with its context. These data belong to a study of T cell changes during pregnancy in multiple sclerosis. In germline, CDR1 is SEHNR, CDR2 FQNEAQ (reference sequence). CDR3 length: 15 amino acids. V gave up 6 bases and J gave up 4 bases; unmatched junction bases: 6. TCRdb keeps only in-frame clones here, not all; method: immunoSEQ multiplex PCR. The table records about 100,000 clones, approximately 91% of them present only once. V is TRBV7-9 and J is TRBJ2-1, with TRBD1 matching 10 bases. This clonotype was sampled from a female donor with multiple sclerosis, enrolled in a pregnancy study. This specimen was peripheral blood, taken after pregnancy. The CDR3 region is CASSQGTGAYNEQFF. The CDR3 nucleotides read TGTGCCAGCAGTCAAGGGACAGGGGCATACAATGAGCAGTTCTTC.